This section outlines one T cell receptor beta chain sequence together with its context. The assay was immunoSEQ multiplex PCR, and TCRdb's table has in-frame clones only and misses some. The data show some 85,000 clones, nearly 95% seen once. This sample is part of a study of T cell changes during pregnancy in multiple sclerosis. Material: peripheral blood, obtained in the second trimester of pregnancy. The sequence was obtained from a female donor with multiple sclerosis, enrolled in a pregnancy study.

The CDR3 sequence: CASSPRGQGVTEAFF. The CDR3 DNA is TGTGCCAGCAGCCCAAGGGGACAGGGGGTTACTGAAGCTTTCTTT. J is TRBJ1-1 and V is TRBV6-6; 11 positions agree with TRBD1. The CDR3 extends over 15 amino acids. The germline V gene encodes CDR1 MNHNY and CDR2 SVGAGI (reference sequence). V gave up 6 bases and J gave up 5 bases; unmatched junction bases: 8.